The 2 T cell receptor beta chains listed next were all sequenced from one sample in a study of OX40 agonist ivuxolimab in advanced cancers. Sequenced by immunoSEQ multiplex PCR; TCRdb stores in-frame clones only, minus some. The sample contains roughly 34,000 clones, about four fifths of which appear only once. Source: CD4+ or CD8+ T cells sorted from blood, taken in a trial of the OX40 agonist ivuxolimab. All receptors come from an adult with an advanced solid tumor such as melanoma, head and neck, liver or kidney cancer.

The CDR3 nucleotides are TGTGCCAGCAGCGTAGCTCCCAGTATCACAGATACGCAGTATTTT. Translation: CASSVAPSITDTQYF. This chain links TRBV9 with TRBJ2-3; D gene ambiguous. V lost 0 bases and J 2 bases, leaving 10 bases between the germline ends. The CDR3 is 15 residues long. Germline V gives CDR1 SGDLS, CDR2 YYNGEE.

The rearrangement uses TRBV25-1 and TRBJ1-3; D perhaps matches TRBD1 (5 bases). Trimming pared 3 bases from V and 0 bases from J, leaving 9 bases between. Germline V gene data show CDR1 as MGHDK and CDR2 as SYGVNS. This CDR3 comprises 15 residues. The CDR3 nucleotides read TGTGCCAGCAGTGACCGACAGAGCTCTGGAAACACCATATATTTT. Amino acids: CASSDRQSSGNTIYF.